Below, 21 T cell receptor beta chains from the same sample are listed, as sequenced in a study of blood T cell repertoires in COVID-19. Method: immunoSEQ multiplex PCR; TCRdb's copy keeps in-frame clones and lacks some. This table holds approximately 300,000 clones, 80% to 95% found once. The specimen was PBMCs or T cells enriched from blood (not recorded which). These receptors came from a woman aged 25 to 39 who had recovered from COVID-19.

The genes are TRBV28 and TRBJ2-7; 11 positions match TRBD2. The CDR3 length is 17 residues. CDR1 and CDR2 (germline): MDHEN, SYDVKM. After removal of 2 bases from V and 2 bases from J, the junction contained 8 bases not matched to a gene. The CDR3 here is CASSLLSGTSGTYEQYF. CDR3 in DNA: TGTGCCAGCAGTTTACTCTCCGGGACTAGCGGCACCTACGAGCAGTACTTC.

This chain joins TRBV28 and TRBJ2-3, with 9 bases fitting TRBD2. From germline, CDR1 is MDHEN and CDR2 SYDVKM. The CDR3 consists of 15 residues. Trimming at V came to 8 bases and at J to 1 base, leaving 7 bases not matched to a gene. The CDR3 reads CASSERGVGTDTQYF. In DNA form, the CDR3 reads TGTGCCAGCTCCGAGCGGGGGGTTGGCACAGATACGCAGTATTTT.

This clone was recorded once. The chain is built from TRBV7-2 and TRBJ2-7, with no clear D. Germline-derived CDR1 and CDR2 are SGHTA and FQGNSA. The CDR3 runs 13 residues. The ends were cut back, 0 bases at V and 6 bases at J, with 9 bases in the middle. The DNA of the CDR3 is TGTGCCAGCAGCTTAGCTCCACGCGGCGAGCAGTACTTC. Protein: CASSLAPRGEQYF.

V gene TRBV6-5 combines with J gene TRBJ1-3; TRBD1 might be the D (5 bases). The CDR3 extends over 15 amino acids. Germline-derived CDR1 and CDR2 are MNHEY and SVGAGI. Trimming removed 5 bases at V and 4 bases at J, with 15 bases between. The CDR3 loop reads CASSPQGLAGNTIYF. CDR3 nucleotides: TGTGCCAGCAGTCCCCAGGGATTGGCCGGAAACACCATATATTTT.

The CDR3 protein is CASNPGLGYNEQFF. The CDR3 bases are TGTGCCAGCAACCCGGGACTAGGTTACAATGAGCAGTTCTTC. This rearrangement joins TRBV3-1 (or the pseudogene TRBV3-2) to TRBJ2-1, with 8 bases that match TRBD2. Germline V gene lookup returns CDR1 LGHDT and CDR2 YNNKEL (reference sequence). The CDR3 is made up of 14 amino acids. J gave up 4 bases and V 7 bases, and 6 bases lay outside the gene matches.

This sequence joins TRBV6-5 and TRBJ2-7, with D perhaps TRBD1 (5 bases). The germline V gene encodes CDR1 MNHEY and CDR2 SVGAGI. The CDR3 loop spans 15 amino acids. V was trimmed by 0 bases and J by 0 bases, leaving 9 bases between them. CDR3 DNA: TGTGCCAGCAGTTACTCGCGACAGATCTCCTACGAGCAGTACTTC. Its translation: CASSYSRQISYEQYF.

The rearrangement uses TRBV5-1 and TRBJ2-1; 11 positions agree with TRBD1. With 4 bases clipped from V and 6 bases from J, the junction kept 3 bases outside the gene matches. Germline V gene sequence: CDR1 SGHRS, CDR2 YFSETQ. The CDR3 contains 14 residues. The CDR3 DNA sequence: TGCGCCAGCAGCCCCGGGACAGGGGGCAATGAGCAGTTCTTC. The encoded protein is CASSPGTGGNEQFF.

The chain couples TRBV11-1 to TRBJ2-1; 15 bases fit TRBD2. Germline lookup yields CDR1 SGHAT and CDR2 FQDESV (reference sequence). The CDR3 loop spans 15 amino acids. V was clipped by 5 bases and J by 6 bases; unmatched bases: 2. This CDR3 is CASSRGLAGGNEQFF. The CDR3 bases are TGTGCCAGCAGCAGGGGACTAGCGGGAGGCAATGAGCAGTTCTTC.

The chain joins TRBV27 to TRBJ1-5, with D perhaps matching TRBD1 (5 bases). The CDR3 loop spans 15 amino acids. Trimming took 8 bases from V and 2 from J, leaving 16 bases between them. Germline V CDR1 and CDR2: MNHEY, SMNVEV (reference sequence). CDR3 coding DNA: TGTGCCAGCCGCCTGGGGCGCGGGGGCAATCAGCCCCAGCATTTT. Its protein is CASRLGRGGNQPQHF.

The chain uses TRBV6-2 or TRBV6-3 and TRBJ2-7; D is possibly TRBD2 (5 bases). The germline V gene has CDR1 MNHEY and CDR2 SVGEGT. The V and J ends lost 2 bases and 2 bases respectively, with 10 bases between them. The CDR3 totals 14 residues. The CDR3 is CASSYAGGPYEQYF. The CDR3 bases are TGTGCCAGCAGTTACGCGGGTGGCCCCTACGAGCAGTACTTC.

Remarks on this clone: This sample includes further DNA sequences coding for the same CDR3. CDR3 DNA sequence: TGTGCCAGTAGTATAGGAGGGTACGAGCAGTACTTC. As protein: CASSIGGYEQYF. This chain uses TRBV19 with TRBJ2-7, with D maybe TRBD2 (5 bases). CDR3 length equals 12 residues. CDR1 and CDR2 (germline): LNHDA, SQIVND (reference sequence). The germline V and J ends were trimmed by 1 base and 4 bases, with 5 bases remaining between them.

J is TRBJ1-2 and V is TRBV10-3; the D is unclear. V was pared by 0 bases and J by 8 bases, with 10 bases between. The CDR3 totals 13 residues. From germline, CDR1 is ENHRY and CDR2 SYGVKD. The CDR3 here is CAISESSPGGYTF. The CDR3 DNA is TGTGCCATCAGTGAGTCGAGTCCAGGAGGCTACACCTTC.

The chain carries TRBV7-6 and TRBJ2-3; D ambiguous. Germline lookup yields CDR1 SGHVS and CDR2 FNYEAQ. CDR3 length: 17 amino acids. The V gene lost 0 bases and the J gene lost 2 bases, with 15 bases spanning the gap. The CDR3 here is CASSLARGSPSTDTQYF. DNA for the CDR3: TGTGCCAGCAGCTTAGCGAGAGGAAGTCCGTCCACAGATACGCAGTATTTT. The variable domain in full, with the rest retrieved from reference TRBV7-6 and TRBJ2-3, is GAGVSQSPRYKVTKRGQDVALRCDPISGHVSLYWYRQALGQGPEFLTYFNYEAQQDKSGLPNDRFSAERPEGSISTLTIQRTEQRDSAMYRCASSLARGSPSTDTQYFGPGTRLTVL.

This clone appeared a few times. This sequence joins TRBV5-1 and TRBJ2-5; TRBD2 might be the D (5 bases). Germline lookup yields CDR1 SGHRS and CDR2 YFSETQ. Trimming cost V 1 base and J 1 base, with 14 bases left between them. The CDR3 has 16 amino acids. The chain's CDR3 is CASSLSTTQVQETQYF. The DNA for the CDR3 is TGCGCCAGCAGCTTGTCGACTACCCAGGTCCAAGAGACCCAGTACTTC.

The V and J genes are TRBV7-9 and TRBJ2-5; the match to TRBD1 covers 9 bases. From germline, CDR1 is SEHNR and CDR2 FQNEAQ (reference sequence). The junction had 1 base not matched to a gene; V was cut back by 4 bases and J by 1 base. This CDR3 comprises 14 residues. CDR3 in DNA: TGTGCCAGCAGCTCGACAGGGGGCCAAGAGACCCAGTACTTC. Protein: CASSSTGGQETQYF.

The chain combines TRBV4-3 with TRBJ1-1, with D unresolved. Germline CDR1 LGHNA, CDR2 YSLEER. The V end was cut by 0 bases, the J end by 0 bases, with 8 bases between. This CDR3 is built from 15 residues. The CDR3 DNA sequence: TGCGCCAGCAGCCAAGATTGGCAGTTGAACACTGAAGCTTTCTTT. Encoded protein: CASSQDWQLNTEAFF.

V is TRBV5-1 and J is TRBJ2-1, with D perhaps matching TRBD1 (5 bases). Germline assignment: CDR1 SGHRS and CDR2 YFSETQ. The V end lost 2 bases, the J end lost 9 bases, and 15 bases lay between the germline ends. The CDR3 totals 14 residues. CDR3 nucleotide sequence: TGCGCCAGCAGCTTCTCCACAGCCGACAGTGAGCAGTTCTTC. Translation: CASSFSTADSEQFF.

CDR3 loop: CASSLVPGPEKTQYF. The CDR3 coding sequence is TGCGCCAGCAGCCTGGTGCCAGGGCCGGAGAAGACCCAGTACTTC. This rearrangement joins TRBV5-1 to TRBJ2-5; TRBD1 is a possible D gene (5 bases). CDR1 and CDR2 (germline): SGHRS, YFSETQ. This CDR3 is 15 amino acids long. Trimming took off 4 bases at V and 6 bases at J, with 19 bases between the two ends.

CDR3 sequence (DNA): TGTGCCACCAGCAAGGCGATAGGGGGACGATACAATGAGCAGTTCTTC. Protein sequence: CATSKAIGGRYNEQFF. The chain combines TRBV15 with TRBJ2-1, with D possibly TRBD1 on 6 matching bases. Germline values: CDR1 LNHNV, CDR2 YYDKDF (reference sequence). The V end was cut by 4 bases, the J end by 4 bases, with 17 bases between. The length of the CDR3 is 16 residues. The complete variable domain, with remaining parts taken from reference TRBV15 and TRBJ2-1, reads DAMVIQNPRYQVTQFGKPVTLSCSQTLNHNVMYWYQQKSSQAPKLLFHYYDKDFNNEADTPDNFQSRRPNTSFCFLDIRSPGLGDTAMYLCATSKAIGGRYNEQFFGPGTRLTVL.

The chain carries TRBV18 and TRBJ2-7, with TRBD1 matching 7 bases. This CDR3 spans 14 amino acids. Looked up from germline, CDR1 is KGHSH and CDR2 is LQKENI. V lost 4 bases to trimming and J lost 2 bases; unmatched junction nucleotides: 5. This CDR3 reads CASSLPGQPYEQYF. In DNA, the CDR3 is TGTGCCAGCTCACTGCCGGGACAGCCCTACGAGCAGTACTTC.

The chain is built from TRBV19 and TRBJ2-1; possible D gene TRBD2, 5 bases. Trimming left V 11 bases short and J 9 bases short, with 35 bases between. CDR3 size: 18 residues. Looked up from germline, CDR1 is LNHDA and CDR2 is SQIVND (reference sequence). The CDR3 reads CASRSVSRGFSPGGEQFF. The CDR3 bases are TGTGCCTCCCGATCCGTCTCCCGGGGATTCTCCCCCGGTGGTGAGCAGTTCTTC.